The clone carrying this T cell receptor beta chain was picked up many times. Antigen specificity is unknown. This sample was included in a study of CD8 T cells in ankylosing spondylitis. Preparation of TCR beta libraries was done by quantitative 5'-RACE with molecular barcodes. MiXCR, applied by TCRdb to the 5' RACE reads, yields one record per CDR3 protein. The sample contains 200,000 or so distinct CDR3 sequences, about 18% of which appear only once. The study, taken as a whole, reports: The clones that were linked to disease were reported to be significantly enriched in matched synovial fluid samples from ankylosing spondylitis patients. Disease-linked clones bore a CD8+ phenotype and were relatively rare in peripheral blood. The study identified a TCR beta motif of fewer than 10 highly homologous variants that appeared characteristic of ankylosing spondylitis blood.

Trimming took off 1 base at V and 1 base at J, with 10 bases between the two ends. The CDR3 extends over 15 amino acids. The germline gives CDR1 SGHAT, CDR2 FQNNGV. This TCR came from a male donor under 30 with ankylosing spondylitis or in good health (not recorded which). Sequencing was carried out using blood, either unsorted or a sorted T cell fraction (not recorded which). The chain links TRBV11-2 to TRBJ1-1; D may be TRBD1 (6 bases). This CDR3 reads CASSLVGGGNTEAFF. The CDR3, as DNA: TGTGCCAGCAGCTTAGTAGGGGGGGGGAACACTGAAGCTTTCTTT.